Shown below are 3 T cell receptor beta chains from a single sample sequenced in a study of Ad26.COV2.S vaccination and SARS-CoV-2 variants listed by TCRdb under 2021. Library preparation used the immunoSEQ multiplex PCR assay. TCRdb carries this immuneACCESS record with in-frame sequences only. Its versions omit some clonotypes, under half of them owing to an unresolved V gene in the studies checked, with the rest unexplained. The sample has roughly 100,000 clones on record, around three quarters of them singletons. The ten largest account for 15% to 20% of the sample. This sample's time point label indicates: individuals recovered from natural SARS-CoV-2 infection. This sample comprised peripheral blood, obtained after recovery from COVID-19. These TCRs come from a human donor who had recovered from COVID-19.

The J gene is TRBJ2-1, the V gene TRBV9; 10 nucleotides agree with TRBD2. The CDR3 contains 18 residues. Losses at the gene ends were 0 bases for V and 0 bases for J; bases not matched to a gene: 6. CDR1 and CDR2 (germline): SGDLS, YYNGEE. The CDR3 here is CASSVGPSGGSSYNEQFF. The CDR3 nucleotides are TGTGCCAGCAGCGTAGGCCCTAGCGGGGGAAGCTCCTACAATGAGCAGTTCTTC.

This clone appeared once. The chain employs TRBV2 and TRBJ2-5; 7 bases line up with TRBD1. Germline-derived CDR1 and CDR2 are SNHLY and FYNNEI. V dropped 5 bases and J dropped 4; count of bases not matched to a gene: 13. The CDR3 runs 16 residues. The CDR3 loop reads CASSTSGQWVGETQYF. The CDR3 DNA reads as TGTGCCAGCAGTACCTCGGGACAGTGGGTCGGAGAGACCCAGTACTTC.

This clone turned up a few times. J is TRBJ1-3 and V is TRBV4-3, with D unclear. The CDR3 covers 15 residues. The V gene lost 0 bases and the J gene lost 0 bases, with 6 bases spanning the gap. Germline V gives CDR1 LGHNA, CDR2 YSLEER. The CDR3 is CASSQDEFSGNTIYF. In DNA form, the CDR3 reads TGCGCCAGCAGCCAAGATGAATTCTCTGGAAACACCATATATTTT.